This T cell receptor (beta chain) was retrieved from a study of cytomegalovirus exposure and HLA in healthy donors (dated by TCRdb to about 2017). Looking at the study overall: According to an earlier analysis of 550 to 750 of the donors, about 179 million T cells yielded 90 million to 140 million unique TCR beta sequences and about 300 Gb of sequence data. About 280 gigabases of sequencing data and tens of millions of unique TCR sequences were included in an early release covering several hundred HLA-typed donors. The genetic ancestry cluster associated with self-reported Caucasian donors included 81% of the 300 to 400 genotyped donors. The study aimed to test whether signatures of past pathogen exposure could be identified by cataloging public T cell receptors. The T cell repertoires of 670 or so subjects were profiled by immunosequencing and related to cytomegalovirus serostatus. In addition to the first cohort of several hundred subjects, a separate validation cohort of approximately 120 different subjects was used. The study combined high-throughput TCR immunosequencing, statistical association of individual TCRs with disease status, and machine learning to predict cytomegalovirus infection status. A later analysis re-analyzed previously published TCR beta repertoires from roughly 630 donors and added high-resolution HLA genotyping to study TCR occurrence patterns. The later analysis used no new phenotypic data to find candidate immune exposures, relying instead on TCR beta sequences and their occurrence across donors. In an earlier analysis of a few hundred of the donors, high-throughput TCR beta sequencing was used to judge whether each TCR beta V gene segment behaved as functional or pseudogenic. Donor age, sex, ethnicity and CMV serostatus were collected together with the repertoire data. A later genetic analysis took genome-wide SNP genotypes for about 65% of the 666 donors and used that subset as a discovery cohort. All discovery cohort repertoires had been generated on a single sequencing platform. Class I and class II HLA loci were covered by the typing at four-digit resolution. Typing coverage varied by locus: roughly 620-640 donors for A, B, C, DRB1 and DQB1; approximately 500 for DQA1; about 590 for DPA1; around 450 for DPB1. A handful of DR-DQ haplotypes were handled as single units for association and clustering because linkage in the cohort was strong. On average, around 230,000 unique TCR beta nucleotide sequences were sequenced per donor among about 400 genotyped donors of the cohort, with 15% to 20% of those sequences being non-productive. Overall study outcomes, separate from this receptor: HLA typing was unavailable for some donors at each locus, so association tests used only the typed subset. Across donors, most TCR sequences were observed very rarely, whereas some public TCRs were present in many individuals. Most CMV-associated TCR beta chains appeared to be HLA-restricted in a later analysis, and the HLA associations seemed to be driven largely by CMV exposure. At a false discovery rate of 0.05, a later analysis linked under 20,000 TCR beta sequences to specific HLA alleles. A later genetic analysis reported fewer N-insertions in productive TCRs among donors in an Asian-associated ancestry cluster than the roughly 690-donor mean. This cohort had only TCR beta chains sequenced, and the lack of alpha or paired-chain data limited which features could be detected. A group of highly shared sequence variants was considered likely to be a technical artifact of the sequencing pipeline. A total of fewer than 200 TCR beta chains were listed by the study as associated with cytomegalovirus. Because the 87-base-pair reads could not distinguish some IMGT-functional V segments, including TRBV6-2 and TRBV6-3, those segments were excluded. Correlated functional status among segregating V segments might reflect linkage disequilibrium, but an unknown experimental factor could not be ruled out. In vitro tests confirmed that three of the cytomegalovirus-associated TCR beta chains recognize cytomegalovirus antigens. The classifier was reported to diagnose cytomegalovirus status with high specificity and sensitivity in both the original and validation cohorts. An association between a missense DCLRE1C variant and V-gene and J-gene trimming of TCR beta chains was found in a later genetic analysis and replicated in an independent cohort. In an earlier analysis of more than 500 of the donors, most TCR beta V segments appeared in productive rearrangements about 90% or about 30% of the time, broadly matching IMGT annotations. The authors suggested that the approach could potentially be generalized to other disease states and immunological phenotypes. About 17 rarely observed V segments, including chromosome 9 orphons, were excluded from the earlier analysis of several hundred of the donors because counts were too low. A later analysis found that TCR association rates varied across HLA loci, with DRB1 alleles showing the most associated TCRs and HLA-C alleles the fewest. A further reported finding was that TCR beta sequences accurately predicted the HLA-A and HLA-B alleles for most subjects in the first cohort. When HLA alleles, especially DR and DQ, strongly co-occurred, attributing TCR associations to individual alleles was difficult. Compared with equally common non-associated chains, HLA-associated TCR beta chains in a later analysis were more clonally expanded and had lower generation probabilities. A later analysis reported that several top co-occurrence clusters appeared linked to parvovirus B19, influenza, CMV and Epstein-Barr virus. Presence/absence analyses assumed roughly uniform sequencing depth across donors, an assumption that may not hold. For the cohort, immune exposure information was limited to CMV serostatus.

The cohort consisted of approximately 670 healthy bone marrow donors. All cohort members were sampled while nominally healthy, although unrecorded immune exposures were likely present. The donor tested CMV seronegative and was one of the 352 seronegative cohort members. Each donor provided a peripheral blood sample, and peripheral blood mononuclear cells were used for TCR beta sequencing. The Qiagen DNeasy Blood Extraction Kit was used to extract genomic DNA from the blood cell samples. V is pruned by 4 bases and J by 7 bases, leaving 5 bases of the junction without a gene match. The germline V gene gives CDR1 as SGDLS and CDR2 as YYNGEE. From its cysteine to its phenylalanine, the CDR3 spans 14 amino acids. Of all the DNA, just the CDR3 is kept, 42 bases in frame from base 1. Libraries were built with the immunoSEQ multiplex PCR assay. The multiplex PCR relied on a mix of 60 forward primers for TCR Vbeta segments and 13 reverse primers for TCR Jbeta segments. The CDR3 region of rearranged TCR beta genes was amplified from genomic DNA by a multiplex PCR assay. Amplified TCR beta libraries were sequenced as 87-base-pair reads on the Illumina HiSeq System. The original methods were these. In a later analysis, roughly 80 million unique TCR beta chains were counted across the roughly 670 repertoires, and some 10 million of these chains were shared by at least two donors. Raw reads were error-corrected and collapsed into unique sequences by a nearest-neighbor algorithm in which closely related sequences were merged to remove PCR and sequencing errors. CDR3 sequences were aligned to IMGT reference sequences to assign V, D and J gene segments. For a sequence to be retained, a match of at least six nucleotides was required to both a V gene segment and a J gene segment. Rearrangements were classified as productive when the CDR3 lacked stop codons and remained in frame with V and J, and all other rearrangements were classified as non-productive. Following IMGT convention, CDR3 was defined as the stretch from the second conserved V-encoded cysteine up to the conserved J-encoded phenylalanine. Sequences without an unambiguous match to a single V gene segment were excluded from the earlier analysis of about 600 of the donors. An earlier analysis of 450 to 650 of the donors called V segments functional above 56.7% productive rearrangements and segregating when the between-donor standard deviation exceeded 5%. To diagnose cytomegalovirus status from the catalog of TCR beta chain sequences, a statistical classification framework was built. V and J gene assignment, in a later analysis, came from comparing TCR nucleotide sequences with IMGT/GENE-DB human TR gene sequences. A later analysis assigned CDR3 sequences and most-parsimonious VDJ recombination scenarios with the TCRdist pipeline. A later analysis defined each TCR beta chain by its CDR3 amino acid sequence plus V-gene family, and excluded reads lacking a unique V-gene family. To address suspected cross-contamination and a sequencing artifact, a later analysis removed under 600 highly shared, low-generation-probability nucleotide sequences. A later analysis calculated a clonal expansion index for each public chain from normalized within-repertoire ranks of inferred template counts. Generation probabilities in a later analysis came from a VDJ recombination model fitted to out-of-frame rearrangements, and those results were checked against IGoR. In a later analysis, hypergeometric tests were used to score TCR-TCR, TCR-HLA and TCR-CMV co-occurrence, with a repertoire-size bias correction applied to TCR pairs. To estimate false discovery rates, a later analysis permuted the HLA or CMV assignments 20 times. In a later analysis, co-occurring TCRs were grouped with DBSCAN, and TCRdist sequence similarity was added when clustering was performed within HLA-allele-positive subsets. Repertoires with fewer than 30,000 or more than 120,000 public chains, plus five repertoires with anomalous nucleotide sharing, were excluded from co-occurrence clustering. TCRdb took this table from immuneACCESS and kept in-frame rearrangements with V and J called. Such tables lack part of the clones; where checked against another copy, unresolved V genes explain under half of the gap, and the rest is unexplained. The D gene and trimming were derived from the DNA, and the V and J assignments and clone size from that table. The sample's records list tens of thousands of clones. The ten top clones hold around 3.4% of the sample.

As regards this clone: Its antigen is currently not known.

This sequence originates from a man in his forties in good health and CMV-seronegative. Sequenced input: PBMCs. The rearranged segments are TRBV9 and TRBJ1-5; TRBD1 aligns with 10 central bases. The CDR3 protein: CASSRTGGGQPQHF. In nucleotides, the sequence is TGTGCCAGCAGCAGGACAGGGGGAGGACAGCCCCAGCATTTT.